Sequencing of this TCR beta chain was carried out in a study of long-term antiretroviral therapy in people with HIV. A v3.0 immunoSEQ assay was performed at survey level. Measured with immunoSEQ multiplex PCR; TCRdb has only the in-frame clones, and not every one. The sample shows about 24,000 clones, 95% of them seen only once. The CDR3 is made up of 15 amino acids. The V gene end was trimmed by 9 bases and the J gene end by 7 bases; junction bases not matched to a gene: 10. Per the germline V gene, CDR1 is LNHDA and CDR2 is SQIVND (reference sequence). This TCR derives from a woman between 45 and 60 years old with HIV. The material was unsorted PBMCs, obtained 4.8 to 5 years after starting antiretroviral therapy. This sequence joins TRBV19 and TRBJ2-2; 11 bases align to TRBD2. CDR3 DNA: TGTGCCAGCAAAACTAGCGGGGGAGGTCACGGGGAGCTGTTTTTT. Protein: CASKTSGGGHGELFF. Filled out from reference TRBV19 and TRBJ2-2, the complete variable domain reads DGGITQSPKYLFRKEGQNVTLSCEQNLNHDAMYWYRQDPGQGLRLIYYSQIVNDFQKGDIAEGYSVSREKKESFPLTVTSAQKNPTAFYLCASKTSGGGHGELFFGEGSRLTVL.